The 2 T cell receptor beta chains listed next were all sequenced from one sample in a study of blood T cell repertoires in COVID-19. Sequenced by immunoSEQ multiplex PCR; TCRdb stores in-frame clones only, minus some. Of 200,000 to 250,000 clones in the sample, over 80% are singletons; the top ten hold over 5.5%. Material for sequencing was peripheral blood. The receptors come from a woman aged 55-69 years with active or convalescent COVID-19.

The chain links TRBV11-3 to TRBJ1-1; TRBD1 matches at 8 bases. This CDR3 is 17 amino acids long. CDR1 is SGHNT and CDR2 is YENEEA in the germline V gene. The trim removed 1 base at V and 0 bases at J, leaving 7 bases unmatched. CDR3 region: CASSLGTGTGMNTEAFF. DNA for the CDR3: TGTGCCAGCAGCTTAGGCACCGGGACAGGCATGAACACTGAAGCTTTCTTT. Full variable domain (remainder filled in from reference TRBV11-3 and TRBJ1-1): EAGVVQSPRYKIIEKKQPVAFWCNPISGHNTLYWYLQNLGQGPELLIRYENEEAVDDSQLPKDRFSAERLKGVDSTLKIQPAELGDSAVYLCASSLGTGTGMNTEAFFGQGTRLTVV.

This chain links TRBV12-3 or TRBV12-4 with TRBJ1-4; possible D gene TRBD1, 5 bases. The CDR3 runs to 13 residues. Trimming left V 6 bases short and J 10 bases short, with 15 bases between. The CDR3 protein is CASRAAGRPKLFF. As DNA, the CDR3 is TGTGCCAGCAGGGCCGCGGGACGGCCAAAACTGTTTTTT.